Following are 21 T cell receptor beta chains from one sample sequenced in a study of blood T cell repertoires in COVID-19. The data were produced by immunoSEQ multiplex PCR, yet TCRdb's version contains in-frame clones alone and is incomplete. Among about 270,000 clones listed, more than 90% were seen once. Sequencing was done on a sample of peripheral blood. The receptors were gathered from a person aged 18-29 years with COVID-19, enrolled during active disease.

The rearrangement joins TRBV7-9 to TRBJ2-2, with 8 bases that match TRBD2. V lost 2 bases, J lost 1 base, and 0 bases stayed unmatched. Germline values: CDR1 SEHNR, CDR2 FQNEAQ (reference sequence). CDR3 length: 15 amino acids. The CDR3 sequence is CASSLTSGNTGELFF. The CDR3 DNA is TGTGCCAGCAGCTTAACTAGCGGGAACACCGGGGAGCTGTTTTTT.

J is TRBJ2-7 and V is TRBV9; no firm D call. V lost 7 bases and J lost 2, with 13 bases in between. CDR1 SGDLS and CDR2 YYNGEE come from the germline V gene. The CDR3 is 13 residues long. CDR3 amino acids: CASAPGDTYEQYF. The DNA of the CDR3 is TGTGCCAGCGCGCCGGGTGATACCTACGAGCAGTACTTC.

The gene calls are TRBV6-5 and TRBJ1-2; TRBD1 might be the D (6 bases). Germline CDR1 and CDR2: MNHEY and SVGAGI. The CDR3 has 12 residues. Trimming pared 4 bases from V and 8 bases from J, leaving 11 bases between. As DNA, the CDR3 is TGTGCCAGCAGTTCAGGGGTTTGGGGCTACACCTTC. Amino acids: CASSSGVWGYTF.

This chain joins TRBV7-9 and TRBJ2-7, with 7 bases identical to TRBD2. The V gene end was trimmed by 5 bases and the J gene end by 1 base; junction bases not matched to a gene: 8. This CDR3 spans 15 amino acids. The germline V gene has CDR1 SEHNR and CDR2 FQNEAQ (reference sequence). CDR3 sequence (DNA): TGTGCCAGCAGCCTGGGAGGGGCTACGTCCTACGAGCAGTACTTC. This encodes CASSLGGATSYEQYF.

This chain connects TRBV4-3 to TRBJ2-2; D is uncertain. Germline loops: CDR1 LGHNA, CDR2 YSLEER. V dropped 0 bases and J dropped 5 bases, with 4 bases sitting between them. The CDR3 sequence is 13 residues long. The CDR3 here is CASSQDRTGELFF. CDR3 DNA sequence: TGCGCCAGCAGCCAAGATCGGACCGGGGAGCTGTTTTTT.

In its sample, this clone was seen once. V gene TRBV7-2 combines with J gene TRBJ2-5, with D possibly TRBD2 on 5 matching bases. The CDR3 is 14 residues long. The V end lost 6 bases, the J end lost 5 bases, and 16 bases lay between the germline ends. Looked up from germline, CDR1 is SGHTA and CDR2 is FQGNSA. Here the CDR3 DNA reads TGTGCCAGCAGGCCGAGGCGGGTTGCGGAGACCCAGTACTTC. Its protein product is CASRPRRVAETQYF.

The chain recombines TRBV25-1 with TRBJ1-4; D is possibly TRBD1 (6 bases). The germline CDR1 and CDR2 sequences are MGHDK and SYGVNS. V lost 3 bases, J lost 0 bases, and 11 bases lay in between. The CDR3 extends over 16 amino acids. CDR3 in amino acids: CASSETRTATNEKLFF. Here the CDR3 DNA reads TGTGCCAGCAGTGAGACGCGGACAGCAACTAATGAAAAACTGTTTTTT.

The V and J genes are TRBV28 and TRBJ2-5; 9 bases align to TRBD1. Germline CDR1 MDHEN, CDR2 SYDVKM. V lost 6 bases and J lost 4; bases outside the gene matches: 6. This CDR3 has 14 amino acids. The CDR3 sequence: CASRTGGRPETQYF. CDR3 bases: TGTGCCAGCAGGACAGGGGGGCGACCAGAGACCCAGTACTTC.

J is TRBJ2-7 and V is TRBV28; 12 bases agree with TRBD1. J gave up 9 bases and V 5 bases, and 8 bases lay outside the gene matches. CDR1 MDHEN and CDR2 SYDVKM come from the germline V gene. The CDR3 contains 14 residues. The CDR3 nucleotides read TGTGCCAGCAGTAAGCCGGGACAGGGGGCCTGGCAGTACTTC. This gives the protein CASSKPGQGAWQYF.

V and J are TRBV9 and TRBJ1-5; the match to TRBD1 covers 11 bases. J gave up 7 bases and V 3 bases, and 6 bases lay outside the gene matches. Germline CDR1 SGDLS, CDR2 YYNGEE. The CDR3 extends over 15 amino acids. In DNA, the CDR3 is TGTGCCAGCAGCGCCGGGACAGGGGGTGGACAGCCCCAGCATTTT. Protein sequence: CASSAGTGGGQPQHF.

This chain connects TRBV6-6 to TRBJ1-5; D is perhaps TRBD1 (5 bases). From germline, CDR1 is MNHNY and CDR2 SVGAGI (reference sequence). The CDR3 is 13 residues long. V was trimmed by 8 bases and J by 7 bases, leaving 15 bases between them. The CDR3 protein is CASDQASGQPQHF. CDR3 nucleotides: TGTGCCAGCGACCAAGCCTCAGGGCAGCCCCAGCATTTT.

CDR3 in amino acids: CASSPDRLNYGYTF. CDR3 DNA: TGTGCCAGCAGTCCCGACAGGTTAAACTATGGCTACACCTTC. This sequence joins TRBV9 and TRBJ1-2; perhaps TRBD1 as D (6 bases). The CDR3 is 14 amino acids. CDR1 and CDR2 (germline): SGDLS, YYNGEE. V was clipped by 5 bases and J by 2 bases, with 13 bases between them.

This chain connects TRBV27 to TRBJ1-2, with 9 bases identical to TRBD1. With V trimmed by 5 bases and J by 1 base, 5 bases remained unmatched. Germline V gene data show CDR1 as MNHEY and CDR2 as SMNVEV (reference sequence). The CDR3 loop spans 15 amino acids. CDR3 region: CASSPGTGFNYGYTF. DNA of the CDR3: TGTGCCAGCAGTCCCGGGACAGGGTTTAACTATGGCTACACCTTC.

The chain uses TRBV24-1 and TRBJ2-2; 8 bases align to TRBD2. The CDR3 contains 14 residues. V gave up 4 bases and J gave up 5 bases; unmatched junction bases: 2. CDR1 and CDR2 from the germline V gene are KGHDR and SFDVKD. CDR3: CATSEQRETGELFF. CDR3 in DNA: TGTGCCACCAGTGAGCAGCGGGAGACCGGGGAGCTGTTTTTT.

CDR3 residues: CASSVGQGQPQHF. For the CDR3, the DNA is TGTGCCAGCAGCGTAGGACAGGGCCAGCCCCAGCATTTT. The genes are TRBV9 and TRBJ1-5, with 7 bases lining up with TRBD1. From germline, CDR1 is SGDLS and CDR2 YYNGEE. The CDR3 sequence is 13 residues long. V dropped 0 bases and J dropped 7; count of bases not matched to a gene: 1.

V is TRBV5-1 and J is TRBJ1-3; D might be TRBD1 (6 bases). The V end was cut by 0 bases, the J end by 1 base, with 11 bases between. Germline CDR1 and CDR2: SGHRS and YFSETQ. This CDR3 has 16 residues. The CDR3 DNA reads TGCGCCAGCAGCTTGGTTTCAGGGGATTCTGGAAACACCATATATTTT. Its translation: CASSLVSGDSGNTIYF.

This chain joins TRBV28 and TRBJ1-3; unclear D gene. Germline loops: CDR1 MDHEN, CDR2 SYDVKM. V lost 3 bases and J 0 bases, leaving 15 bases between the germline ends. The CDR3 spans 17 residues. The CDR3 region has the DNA TGTGCCAGCAGTTTGGTTCTGGGCAGAAGCTCTGGAAACACCATATATTTT. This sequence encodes CASSLVLGRSSGNTIYF. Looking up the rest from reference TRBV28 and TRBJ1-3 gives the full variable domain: DVKVTQSSRYLVKRTGEKVFLECVQDMDHENMFWYRQDPGLGLRLIYFSYDVKMKEKGDIPEGYSVSREKKERFSLILESASTNQTSMYLCASSLVLGRSSGNTIYFGEGSWLTVV.

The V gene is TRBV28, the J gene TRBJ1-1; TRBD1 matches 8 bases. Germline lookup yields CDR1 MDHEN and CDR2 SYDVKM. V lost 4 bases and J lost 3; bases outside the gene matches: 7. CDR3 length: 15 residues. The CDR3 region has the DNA TGTGCCAGCAGTTCCCCCGGACAGGGTGACACTGAAGCTTTCTTT. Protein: CASSSPGQGDTEAFF.

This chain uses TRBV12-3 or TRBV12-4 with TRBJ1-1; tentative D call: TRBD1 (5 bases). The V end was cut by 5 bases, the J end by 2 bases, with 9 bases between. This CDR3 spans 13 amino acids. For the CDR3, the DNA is TGTGCCAGCAGTGTGACAGTTAACACTGAAGCTTTCTTT. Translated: CASSVTVNTEAFF.

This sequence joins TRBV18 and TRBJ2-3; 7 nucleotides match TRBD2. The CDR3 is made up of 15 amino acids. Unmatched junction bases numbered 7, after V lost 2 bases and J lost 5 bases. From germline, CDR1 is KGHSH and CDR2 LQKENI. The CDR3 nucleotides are TGTGCCAGCTCACCAGAGAGACTAGCAGGAGATACGCAGTATTTT. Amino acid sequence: CASSPERLAGDTQYF.

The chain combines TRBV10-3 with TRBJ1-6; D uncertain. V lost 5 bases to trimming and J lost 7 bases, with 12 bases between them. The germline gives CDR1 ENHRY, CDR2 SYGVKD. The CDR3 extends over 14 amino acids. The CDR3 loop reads CAISPIEGNSPLHF. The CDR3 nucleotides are TGTGCCATCAGTCCGATAGAGGGCAATTCACCCCTCCACTTT.